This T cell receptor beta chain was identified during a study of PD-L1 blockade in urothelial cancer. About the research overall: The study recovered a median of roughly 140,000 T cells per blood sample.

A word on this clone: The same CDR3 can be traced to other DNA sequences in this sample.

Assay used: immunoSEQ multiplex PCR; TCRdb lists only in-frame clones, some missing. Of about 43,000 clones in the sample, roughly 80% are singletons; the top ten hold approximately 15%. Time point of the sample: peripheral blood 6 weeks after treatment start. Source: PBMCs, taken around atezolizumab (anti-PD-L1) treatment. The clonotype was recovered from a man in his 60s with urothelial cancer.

CDR3 in amino acids: CASSLVGQGDEKLFF. CDR3 nucleotides: TGTGCCAGCAGCTTAGTGGGACAGGGCGATGAAAAACTGTTTTTT. J is TRBJ1-4 and V is TRBV7-9, with 9 nucleotides matching TRBD1. V was pared by 1 base and J by 6 bases, with 3 bases of the junction left unmatched. CDR3 length equals 15 residues. Germline V gene data show CDR1 as SEHNR and CDR2 as FQNEAQ (reference sequence).